A selection of T cell receptor beta chains follows, all from one sample in a study of cytomegalovirus exposure and HLA in healthy donors. Sequencing was performed with immunoSEQ multiplex PCR; in TCRdb, only in-frame clones are kept and a portion is missing. Counted here are roughly 180,000 clones, 70% to 85% occurring once; the ten biggest clones make up 4.8%. Sample: PBMCs. These receptors originate from a man aged 18 to 29 in good health and CMV-seronegative. Each CDR3 is given with its conserved first and last residue. Each record gives: clone size, J gene, V gene, D gene, CDR3 protein, CDR3 DNA. D genes are given only for firm matches. A clone size is listed for some rows: how often the clone was seen (once, few, many), or a class if it is expanded.

>NA|TRBJ1-5|TRBV5-8|NA
CASILPRGYSNQPQHF
TGTGCCAGCATCCTCCCGCGGGGTTATAGCAATCAGCCCCAGCATTTT
>NA|TRBJ1-1|TRBV7-9|NA
CASSSPQGVGTEAFF
TGTGCCAGCAGCTCCCCGCAGGGCGTTGGGACTGAAGCTTTCTTT
>NA|TRBJ1-4|TRBV7-9|TRBD1
CASSLGDRFSNEKLFF
TGTGCCAGCAGCTTAGGGGACAGGTTTTCTAATGAAAAACTGTTTTTT
>NA|TRBJ2-2|TRBV21-1|NA
CASSKGRGPGELFF
TGTGCCAGCAGCAAAGGGCGGGGTCCCGGGGAGCTGTTTTTT
>NA|TRBJ1-3|TRBV7-9|NA
CASSLKVQAGNTIYF
TGTGCCAGCAGCTTAAAGGTCCAGGCTGGAAACACCATATATTTT
>NA|TRBJ1-4|TRBV5-1|TRBD1
CASSYRRGSGDEKLFF
TGCGCCAGCAGCTACCGCAGGGGGTCTGGAGATGAAAAACTGTTTTTT
>NA|TRBJ1-1|TRBV2|NA
CASRHLWEGHTEAFF
TGTGCCAGCAGGCATCTTTGGGAGGGGCATACTGAAGCTTTCTTT
>NA|TRBJ2-7|TRBV9|TRBD2
CASSSNPTSGGTYEQYF
TGTGCCAGCAGCAGCAACCCTACCAGCGGGGGTACCTACGAGCAGTACTTC
>NA|TRBJ2-5|TRBV7-2|NA
CASRGGGETQYF
TGTGCCAGCAGGGGAGGGGGAGAGACCCAGTACTTC
>NA|TRBJ1-1|TRBV5-1|NA
CASSRGSMNLNTEAFF
TGCGCCAGCAGCCGAGGGTCTATGAACTTGAACACTGAAGCTTTCTTT
>NA|TRBJ2-7|TRBV29-1|NA
CSVAAGLEQYF
TGCAGCGTAGCCGCGGGGCTCGAGCAGTACTTC
>once|TRBJ2-1|TRBV19|TRBD1
CASTSGGQASNEQFF
TGTGCCAGTACCTCCGGTGGACAGGCCAGCAATGAGCAGTTCTTC
>NA|TRBJ2-7|TRBV5-1|TRBD2
CASSLLAGVSYEQYF
TGCGCCAGCAGCTTGCTGGCGGGGGTCAGCTACGAGCAGTACTTC
>once|TRBJ2-5|TRBV19|NA
CASSSGFLAETQYF
TGTGCCAGTAGTTCGGGGTTTCTAGCAGAGACCCAGTACTTC
>few|TRBJ2-5|TRBV27|NA
CASSSWTGQETQYF
TGTGCCAGCAGTTCCTGGACTGGCCAAGAGACCCAGTACTTC
>NA|TRBJ2-7|TRBV27|NA
CASRQNGVRYEQYF
TGTGCCAGCAGGCAAAACGGGGTTAGGTACGAGCAGTACTTC
>NA|TRBJ2-7|TRBV28|NA
CASSLSQGYEQYF
TGTGCCAGCAGTTTGTCACAGGGCTACGAGCAGTACTTC
>NA|TRBJ2-1|TRBV2|TRBD2
CASELAGTNEQFF
TGTGCCAGCGAACTAGCGGGGACCAATGAGCAGTTCTTC
>NA|TRBJ2-7|TRBV16|NA
CASSQSRHYEQYF
TGTGCCAGCAGCCAATCACGACACTACGAGCAGTACTTC
>NA|TRBJ1-2|TRBV2|NA
CASGTEEGGYYGYTF
TGTGCCAGCGGTACAGAGGAAGGAGGTTATTATGGCTACACCTTC
>NA|TRBJ2-3|TRBV9|TRBD2
CASIQPRAWEGGDTQYF
TGTGCCAGCATCCAACCTCGAGCGTGGGAGGGAGGAGATACGCAGTATTTT
>once|TRBJ1-5|TRBV5-5|TRBD1
CASSLRTGVQPQHF
TGTGCCAGCAGCTTGAGAACAGGGGTTCAGCCCCAGCATTTT
>NA|TRBJ1-3|TRBV19|NA
CASWGQEYGNTIYF
TGTGCCAGTTGGGGACAAGAATACGGAAACACCATATATTTT
>NA|TRBJ2-3|TRBV5-8|NA
CASSGDGTRSTDTQYF
TGTGCCAGCAGCGGGGACGGGACAAGGAGCACAGATACGCAGTATTTT
>NA|TRBJ1-5|TRBV9|NA
CASSAEDSNQPQHF
TGTGCCAGCAGCGCAGAGGATAGCAATCAGCCCCAGCACTTT
>NA|TRBJ2-5|TRBV27|NA
CASSLIWSKIETQYF
TGTGCCAGCAGTTTAATTTGGAGCAAAATCGAGACCCAGTACTTC
>once|TRBJ2-1|TRBV4-3|TRBD2
CASSHGLAGVEQFF
TGCGCCAGCAGCCACGGACTAGCGGGAGTTGAGCAGTTCTTC
>NA|TRBJ1-6|TRBV6-5|TRBD1
CASGLQGALNSPLHF
TGTGCCAGCGGGCTACAGGGGGCTTTGAATTCACCCCTCCACTTT
>NA|TRBJ2-1|TRBV19|TRBD2
CASSMWTSGDNEQFF
TGTGCCAGTAGTATGTGGACTAGCGGAGACAATGAGCAGTTCTTC
>NA|TRBJ1-2|TRBV2|NA
CASSEGQGSGYTF
TGTGCCAGCAGTGAAGGGCAGGGGTCTGGCTACACCTTC
>NA|TRBJ1-5|TRBV28|NA
CASSSLTGIVVGQPQHF
TGTGCCAGCAGTTCGCTTACAGGGATCGTAGTGGGACAGCCCCAGCATTTT
>NA|TRBJ2-1|TRBV6-1|TRBD1
CASSSSTGGNEQFF
TGTGCCAGCAGTTCCTCGACAGGGGGCAATGAGCAGTTCTTC
>NA|TRBJ2-2|TRBV4-2|NA
CASSQEYQENTGELFF
TGTGCCAGCAGCCAAGAATACCAGGAGAACACCGGGGAGCTGTTTTTT
>NA|TRBJ1-4|TRBV27|NA
CASSSTGHEKLFF
TGTGCCAGCAGTTCCACAGGGCATGAAAAACTGTTTTTT
>once|TRBJ2-7|TRBV7-2|TRBD2
CASSPQGTSGRIF
TGTGCCAGCAGCCCCCAAGGGACTAGCGGGAGAATCTTC
>few|TRBJ2-7|TRBV6-5|NA
CASSYSGKGVSYEQYF
TGTGCCAGCAGTTACTCGGGCAAGGGGGTCTCCTACGAGCAGTACTTC
>medium-sized|TRBJ2-1|TRBV5-4|NA
CASSYSNEQFF
TGTGCCAGCAGCTATAGCAATGAGCAGTTCTTC
>NA|TRBJ2-2|TRBV27|NA
CASSSPRGGRHTGELFF
TGTGCCAGCAGTTCACCAAGAGGAGGGAGACACACCGGGGAGCTGTTTTTT
>once|TRBJ1-3|TRBV2|NA
CASSSGLSGNTIYF
TGTGCCAGCAGTTCGGGTCTCTCTGGAAACACCATATATTTT
>NA|TRBJ2-1|TRBV7-9|TRBD2
CASSLGTSGRGNEQFF
TGTGCCAGCAGCTTAGGCACTAGCGGGAGGGGCAATGAGCAGTTCTTC
>once|TRBJ2-7|TRBV28|TRBD2
CAISGGRAPNEQYF
TGTGCCATCTCGGGCGGGAGGGCCCCCAACGAGCAGTACTTC
>NA|TRBJ2-7|TRBV27|TRBD1
CASSPMTGVYEQYF
TGTGCCAGCAGCCCCATGACAGGGGTCTACGAGCAGTACTTC
>few|TRBJ1-6|TRBV19|NA
CASRRTVSLNSPLHF
TGTGCCAGTAGAAGGACAGTTAGTCTTAATTCACCCCTCCACTTT
>NA|TRBJ1-1|TRBV29-1|NA
CSVYLGLGGGNAEAFF
TGCAGCGTGTACCTCGGTCTGGGAGGGGGTAACGCTGAAGCTTTCTTT
>NA|TRBJ2-1|TRBV19|TRBD2
CASSLRLAGRYNEQFF
TGTGCCAGTAGTCTCAGACTAGCGGGACGCTACAATGAGCAGTTCTTC
>NA|TRBJ1-3|TRBV5-4|NA
CASSPDVSGGNTIYF
TGTGCCAGCAGCCCCGACGTGTCGGGTGGAAACACCATATATTTT
>NA|TRBJ2-7|TRBV4-1|NA
CASSHRVTSNEQYF
TGCGCCAGCAGCCACAGGGTCACCTCCAACGAGCAGTACTTC
>NA|TRBJ1-3|TRBV30|NA
CAWSLALSSGNTIYF
TGTGCCTGGAGTCTTGCACTTTCCTCTGGAAACACCATATATTTT
>once|TRBJ2-1|TRBV7-9|TRBD2
CASTTGGVYNEQFF
TGTGCCAGCACCACGGGAGGGGTCTACAATGAGCAGTTCTTC
>NA|TRBJ2-1|TRBV4-3|NA
CASSQAGGWYNEQFF
TGCGCCAGCAGCCAAGCTGGCGGGTGGTACAATGAGCAGTTCTTC
>few|TRBJ2-2|TRBV6-6|NA
CASHTGNTGELFF
TGTGCCAGCCACACAGGGAACACCGGGGAGCTGTTTTTT
>once|TRBJ2-4|TRBV5-6|NA
CASSLDGRGAKNIQYF
TGTGCCAGCAGCTTGGATGGCCGGGGGGCCAAAAACATTCAGTACTTC
>NA|TRBJ2-1|TRBV19|NA
CASSMGTLSYNEQFF
TGTGCCAGTAGTATGGGGACTCTTTCCTACAATGAGCAGTTCTTC